The entry that follows covers one T cell receptor beta chain sequence. Its antigen is currently unknown. The data stem from a study of T cells after yellow fever vaccination. Overall study findings and caveats: Compared with primary, the secondary response was weaker and peaked at day 5, not 15. Across the CD4 and CD8 compartments, a small share of clonotypes was present in both.

The CDR3 spans 13 residues. Trimming pared 2 bases from V and 3 bases from J, leaving 8 bases between. Germline CDR1 SGHTA, CDR2 FQGNSA. Template switching by 5'RACE produced TCR cDNA, adding a universal primer site and UMIs. Via MiXCR, TCRdb re-called the 5' RACE reads, giving one row per CDR3 protein. The sample lists a few hundred thousand distinct CDR3 sequences, about 4% occurring once. This clonotype was obtained from a man between 18 and 35 years old who received the YFV17D yellow fever vaccine. The source was PBMCs, collected 5 days after the yellow fever booster vaccination. This chain joins TRBV7-2 and TRBJ2-7; perhaps TRBD2 as D (6 bases). For the CDR3, the DNA is TGTGCCAGCAGCTTAACTAGCTTCTACGAGCAGTACTTC. Amino acids: CASSLTSFYEQYF. Complete variable domain (other parts from reference TRBV7-2 and TRBJ2-7): GAGVSQSPSNKVTEKGKDVELRCDPISGHTALYWYRQSLGQGLEFLIYFQGNSAPDKSGLPSDRFSAERTGGSVSTLTIQRTQQEDSAVYLCASSLTSFYEQYFGPGTRLTVT.